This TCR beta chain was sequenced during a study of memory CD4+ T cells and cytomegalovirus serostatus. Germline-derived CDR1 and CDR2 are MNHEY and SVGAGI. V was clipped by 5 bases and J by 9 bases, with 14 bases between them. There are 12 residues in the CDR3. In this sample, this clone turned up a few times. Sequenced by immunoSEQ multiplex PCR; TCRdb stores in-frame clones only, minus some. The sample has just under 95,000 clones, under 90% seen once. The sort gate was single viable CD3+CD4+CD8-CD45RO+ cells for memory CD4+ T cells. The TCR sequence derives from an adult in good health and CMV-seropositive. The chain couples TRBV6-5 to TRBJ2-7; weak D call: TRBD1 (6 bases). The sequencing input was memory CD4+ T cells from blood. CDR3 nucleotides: TGTGCCAGCAGTGGATACAGGGAACCGCAGTACTTC. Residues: CASSGYREPQYF.